The subject of this entry is one TCR beta chain. Its antigen is currently unknown. Generated by immunoSEQ multiplex PCR, the TCRdb table keeps only in-frame clones and is missing some. This table has some 20,000 clones, about 80% appearing once. The sample comes from a study of somatic mutations in cytotoxic T cells in rheumatoid arthritis. On the study more broadly: Blood from the patient (roughly 27 ml EDTA) was drawn right after diagnosis, pretreatment. Study-wide findings and caveats: Rising age went with increasing CD8+ clonality in rheumatoid arthritis patients; healthy controls showed no such increase. In about an eighth of the roughly 60 patients, the largest CD8+ clone exceeded 20% of CD8+ cells. Among rheumatoid arthritis patients and age-matched healthy controls, CD8+ T-cell clonality was not significantly different.

Trimming removed 4 bases at V and 6 bases at J, with 15 bases between. Germline lookup yields CDR1 LNHDA and CDR2 SQIVND (reference sequence). The CDR3 contains 14 residues. The V gene is TRBV19, the J gene TRBJ1-1, with D uncertain. The sequence came from a young man with rheumatoid arthritis. Sequencing was carried out using CD8+ T cells sorted from blood. The DNA for the CDR3 is TGTGCCAGTAGTACAAACGTCGGTCGCGCTGAAGCTTTCTTT. This codes for CASSTNVGRAEAFF.